Below, 13 T cell receptor beta chains from the same sample are listed, as sequenced in a study of blood T cells in healthy people across ages (dated by TCRdb to between 2014 and 2017). Receptor libraries were prepared by 5' RACE. Sequencing was performed on an Illumina HiSeq 2500. A second PCR of about 7 to 12 cycles was performed with a sample-barcoded 5' primer and a J-beta primer mix. TCRdb reprocessing: public reads trimmed at Q25 with fastp, clones called with MiXCR, in-frame beta chains kept. Entries that share a CDR3 protein sequence are merged under the most common genes and DNA. Within this sample are about a million distinct CDR3 sequences, with roughly 51% of them counted one time only. Of the sample, 20% to 25% is held by the ten largest clones. The sequenced sample consisted of blood. Receptors were obtained from a woman aged 60-70 years in good health.

The J gene is TRBJ1-2, the V gene TRBV27, with TRBD1 matching 7 bases. The germline gives CDR1 MNHEY, CDR2 SMNVEV (reference sequence). V lost 4 bases, J lost 4 bases, and 6 bases stayed unmatched. CDR3 length: 14 residues. The CDR3 DNA sequence: TGTGCCAGCAGTTCCCGGGACAGTGCCTATGGCTACACCTTC. Its translation: CASSSRDSAYGYTF.

There are a few counts of this clonotype. The CDR3 bases are TGCGCCAGCAGCCAAACCGGGACAGGGTTCCACGAGCAGTACTTC. It codes for CASSQTGTGFHEQYF. The rearrangement links TRBV5-1 to TRBJ2-7; 9 bases match TRBD1. This CDR3 has 15 residues. Trimming at V came to 4 bases and at J to 5 bases, leaving 10 bases not matched to a gene. The germline gives CDR1 SGHRS, CDR2 YFSETQ.

The chain links TRBV4-2 to TRBJ2-3; TRBD2 matches 8 bases. Per germline, CDR1 LGHNA and CDR2 YNFKEQ. This CDR3 has 16 residues. J gave up 0 bases and V 3 bases, and 5 bases lay outside the gene matches. CDR3: CASSHDGRGSTDTQYF. CDR3 nucleotides: TGTGCCAGCAGCCACGACGGGAGGGGTAGCACAGATACGCAGTATTTT.

The V call is TRBV14, the J call TRBJ2-7, with D unclear. Trimming pared 2 bases from V and 2 bases from J, leaving 10 bases between. The V gene's germline CDR1 is SGHDN and CDR2 FVKESK. The CDR3 contains 14 residues. In nucleotides, the CDR3 is TGTGCCAGCAGCCAACTAAATAACGCCTACGAGCAGTACTTC. Its translation is CASSQLNNAYEQYF. The full variable domain, rest sourced from reference TRBV14 and TRBJ2-7, is EAGVTQFPSHSVIEKGQTVTLRCDPISGHDNLYWYRRVMGKEIKFLLHFVKESKQDESGMPNNRFLAERTGGTYSTLKVQPAELEDSGVYFCASSQLNNAYEQYFGPGTRLTVT.

The V call is TRBV28, the J call TRBJ2-7, with D uncertain. V was clipped by 5 bases and J by 10 bases, with 18 bases between them. CDR1 and CDR2 (germline): MDHEN, SYDVKM. The CDR3 loop spans 13 amino acids. CDR3 residues: CASSPGRMGLQYF. For the CDR3, the DNA is TGTGCCAGCAGTCCCGGACGGATGGGCCTTCAGTACTTC.

The chain links TRBV7-9 to TRBJ1-2; D remains unclear. Germline CDR1 SEHNR, CDR2 FQNEAQ (reference sequence). CDR3 length: 13 amino acids. V was trimmed by 5 bases and J by 4 bases, leaving 11 bases between them. DNA for the CDR3: TGTGCCAGCAGCGAGGACTGGGGCTATGGCTACACCTTC. Translating gives CASSEDWGYGYTF.

The chain couples TRBV10-3 to TRBJ2-7; 7 bases line up with TRBD1. Germline CDR1 reads ENHRY; CDR2 reads SYGVKD. CDR3 size: 14 residues. The V segment lost 10 bases and the J segment 6 bases; nucleotides outside the gene matches: 15. This CDR3 reads CATSRDSETSEQYF. As DNA, the CDR3 is TGTGCCACCTCCCGGGACAGCGAAACATCCGAGCAGTACTTC.

With respect to this clonotype: One end of the junction fails to match germline, which may point to a read error. The genes are TRBV20-1 and TRBJ2-1; TRBD2 agrees at 9 bases. The CDR3 sequence is 15 residues long. Per germline, CDR1 DFQATT and CDR2 SNEGSKA (reference sequence). The CDR3 here is CSAGEREDSYNKQFF. The CDR3 coding sequence is TGCAGTGCTGGAGAGCGGGAGGACTCCTACAATAAGCAGTTCTTC.

The rearrangement links TRBV29-1 to TRBJ2-7, with 9 bases that match TRBD1. Trimming cost V 4 bases and J 1 base; bases outside gene matches: 2. CDR3 length: 13 amino acids. Germline V CDR1 and CDR2: SQVTM, ANQGSEA. In nucleotides, the CDR3 is TGCAGCGTTGGGGACAGGGAATCCTACGAGCAGTACTTC. Its protein is CSVGDRESYEQYF.

The V gene is TRBV27, the J gene TRBJ2-7; 13 bases map to TRBD2. The J call is doubtful: the DNA matches TRBJ2-5 better. This CDR3 comprises 14 residues. Per germline, CDR1 MNHEY and CDR2 SMNVEV (reference sequence). CDR3 in amino acids: CASSGTSGKQTQYF. Here the CDR3 DNA reads TGTGCCAGTTCGGGGACTAGCGGGAAACAGACCCAGTACTTC.

This clonotype has a handful of counts. CDR3 in amino acids: CSVEGGLNTEAFF. The CDR3 DNA reads as TGCAGCGTTGAAGGCGGATTGAACACTGAAGCTTTCTTT. The J gene is TRBJ1-1, the V gene TRBV29-1; D ambiguous. The germline gives CDR1 SQVTM, CDR2 ANQGSEA. CDR3 length: 13 residues. V lost 1 base, J lost 0 bases, and 6 bases lay in between.

This chain uses TRBV6-5 with TRBJ1-1; D is ambiguous. There are 13 residues in the CDR3. V was trimmed by 4 bases and J by 10 bases, leaving 16 bases between them. Germline CDR1 reads MNHEY; CDR2 reads SVGAGI. The CDR3 nucleotides read TGTGCCAGCAGTTCTGGGGATGGGTCGGCAGCTTTCTTT. This codes for CASSSGDGSAAFF.

The V call is TRBV3-1, the J call TRBJ2-7; D is uncertain. From germline, CDR1 is LGHDT and CDR2 YNNKEL (reference sequence). The CDR3 has 14 amino acids. V lost 3 bases to trimming and J lost 0 bases, with 9 bases between them. CDR3 protein: CASSHTGSSYEQYF. CDR3 bases: TGTGCCAGCAGCCATACGGGTAGCTCCTACGAGCAGTACTTC.